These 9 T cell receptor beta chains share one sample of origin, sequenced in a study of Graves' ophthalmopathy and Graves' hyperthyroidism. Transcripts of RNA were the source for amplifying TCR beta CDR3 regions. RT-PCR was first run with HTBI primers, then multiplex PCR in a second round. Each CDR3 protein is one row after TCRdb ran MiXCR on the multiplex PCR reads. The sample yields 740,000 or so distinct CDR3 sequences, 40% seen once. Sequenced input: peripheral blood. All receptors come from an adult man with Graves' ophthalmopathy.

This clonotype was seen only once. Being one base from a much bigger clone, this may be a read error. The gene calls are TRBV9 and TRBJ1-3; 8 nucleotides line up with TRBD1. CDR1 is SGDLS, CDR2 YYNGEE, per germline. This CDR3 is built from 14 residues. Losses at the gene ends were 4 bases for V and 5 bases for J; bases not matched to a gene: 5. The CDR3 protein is CASSLRTGRNTIYF. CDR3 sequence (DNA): TGTGCCAGCAGCCTCCGGACAGGGAGAAACACCATATATTTT.

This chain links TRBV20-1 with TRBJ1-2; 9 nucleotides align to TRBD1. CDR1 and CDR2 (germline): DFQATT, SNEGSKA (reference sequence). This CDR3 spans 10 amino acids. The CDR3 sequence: CRRQGDGYTF. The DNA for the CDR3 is TGCAGACGACAGGGGGATGGCTACACCTTC.

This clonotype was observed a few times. Here the CDR3 reads CAISESKAGGPQETQYF. The CDR3 nucleotides are TGTGCCATCAGTGAGTCGAAAGCGGGGGGGCCTCAAGAGACCCAGTACTTC. The chain has TRBV10-3 and TRBJ2-5; 10 nucleotides agree with TRBD2. This CDR3 spans 17 amino acids. J gave up 2 bases and V 0 bases, and 6 bases lay outside the gene matches. In germline, CDR1 is ENHRY, CDR2 SYGVKD.

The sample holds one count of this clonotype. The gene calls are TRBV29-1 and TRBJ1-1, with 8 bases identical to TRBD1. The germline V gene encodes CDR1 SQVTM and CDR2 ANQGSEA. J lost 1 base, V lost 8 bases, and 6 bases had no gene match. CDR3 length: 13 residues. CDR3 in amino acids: CSLGTGENTEAFF. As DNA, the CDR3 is TGCAGCTTAGGGACAGGAGAGAACACTGAAGCTTTCTTT.

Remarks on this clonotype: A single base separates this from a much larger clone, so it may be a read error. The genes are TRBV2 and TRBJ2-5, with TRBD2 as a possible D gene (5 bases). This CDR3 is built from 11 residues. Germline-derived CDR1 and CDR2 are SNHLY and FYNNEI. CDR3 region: CASSDWETQCF. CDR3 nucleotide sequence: TGTGCCAGCAGTGATTGGGAGACCCAGTGCTTC.

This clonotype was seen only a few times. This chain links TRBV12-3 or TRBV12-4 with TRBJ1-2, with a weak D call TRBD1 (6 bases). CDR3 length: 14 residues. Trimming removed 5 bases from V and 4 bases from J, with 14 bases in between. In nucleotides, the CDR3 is TGTGCCAGCAGTACCCTACCAGGGGCCTATGGCTACACCTTC. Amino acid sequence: CASSTLPGAYGYTF.

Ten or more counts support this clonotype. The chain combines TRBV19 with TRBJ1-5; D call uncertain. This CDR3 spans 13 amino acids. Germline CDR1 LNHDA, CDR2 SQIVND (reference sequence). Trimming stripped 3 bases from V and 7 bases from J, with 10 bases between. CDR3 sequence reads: CASSIGQKQPQHF. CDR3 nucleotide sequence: TGTGCCAGTAGTATCGGCCAAAAACAGCCCCAGCATTTT.

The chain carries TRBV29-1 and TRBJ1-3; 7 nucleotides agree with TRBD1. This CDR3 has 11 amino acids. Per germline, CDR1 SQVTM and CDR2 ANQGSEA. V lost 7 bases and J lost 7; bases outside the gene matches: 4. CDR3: CSGEQGNTIYF. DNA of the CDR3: TGCAGCGGGGAACAGGGGAACACCATATATTTT. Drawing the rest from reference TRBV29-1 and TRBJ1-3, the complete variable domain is SAVISQKPSRDICQRGTSLTIQCQVDSQVTMMFWYRQQPGQSLTLIATANQGSEATYESGFVIDKFPISRPNLTFSTLTVSNMSPEDSSIYLCSGEQGNTIYFGEGSWLTVV.

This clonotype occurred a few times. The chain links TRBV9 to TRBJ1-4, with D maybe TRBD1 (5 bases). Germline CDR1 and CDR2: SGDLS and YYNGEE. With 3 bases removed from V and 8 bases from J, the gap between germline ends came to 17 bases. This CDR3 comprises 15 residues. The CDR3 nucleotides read TGTGCCAGCAGCGCCGCAGGGACCCCTAGAGAAAAACTGTTTTTT. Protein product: CASSAAGTPREKLFF. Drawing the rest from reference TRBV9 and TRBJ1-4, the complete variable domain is DSGVTQTPKHLITATGQRVTLRCSPRSGDLSVYWYQQSLDQGLQFLIQYYNGEERAKGNILERFSAQQFPDLHSELNLSSLELGDSALYFCASSAAGTPREKLFFGSGTQLSVL.